The 18 T cell receptor beta chains reported below all come from one sample, sequenced in a study of cytomegalovirus exposure and HLA in healthy donors. The PCR ran on 60 Vbeta and 13 Jbeta primers. TCRdb keeps only in-frame clones here, not all; method: immunoSEQ multiplex PCR. Of about 180,000 clones in the sample, more than 75% were seen once. Sample: PBMCs. These receptors all come from a woman in her twenties or thirties in good health and CMV-seropositive.

This chain connects TRBV7-3 to TRBJ1-2, with 10 positions matching TRBD1. Germline V gene data show CDR1 as SGHTA and CDR2 as FQGTGA. There are 15 residues in the CDR3. V shed 5 bases and J 7 bases; nucleotides not matched to a gene: 10. The CDR3 loop reads CASSLEGQGGSGYTF. In DNA, the CDR3 is TGTGCCAGCAGCCTCGAAGGACAGGGGGGGAGTGGCTACACCTTC.

V gene TRBV6-1 combines with J gene TRBJ2-7, with 11 bases matching TRBD1. Germline V gives CDR1 MNHNS, CDR2 SASEGT. Trimming took 5 bases from V and 2 from J; bases not matched to a gene: 5. The CDR3 sequence is 15 residues long. Written as DNA, the CDR3 is TGTGCCAGCAGTAAGGGGACAGGGGGGACCTACGAGCAGTACTTC. Residues: CASSKGTGGTYEQYF.

The count of this clone is one. The chain recombines TRBV6-5 with TRBJ2-1, with 7 bases that match TRBD2. Germline CDR1 reads MNHEY; CDR2 reads SVGAGI. V lost 0 bases and J lost 12; bases outside the gene matches: 5. This CDR3 comprises 13 residues. DNA of the CDR3: TGTGCCAGCAGTTACTCACTCGGGGGGTGGCAGTTCTTC. Translating it yields CASSYSLGGWQFF.

Regarding this clone: Germline and junction disagree at one end, which may indicate a read error. The rearrangement joins TRBV11-2 to TRBJ2-2; 11 bases match TRBD1. The CDR3 has 15 amino acids. Germline lookup yields CDR1 SGHAT and CDR2 FQNNGV. The CDR3 bases are TGTGCCAGCAGAAGGGACAGGGGGAACATCGGGGAGCTGTTTTTT. This sequence encodes CASRRDRGNIGELFF.

This rearrangement joins TRBV7-2 to TRBJ2-2; 7 bases map to TRBD1. This CDR3 has 15 residues. Trimming cost V 4 bases and J 5 bases; bases outside gene matches: 7. Germline V CDR1 and CDR2: SGHTA, FQGNSA. The CDR3 here is CASSSDRTLTGELFF. Here the CDR3 DNA reads TGTGCCAGCAGCTCGGACAGGACGTTAACCGGGGAGCTGTTTTTT.

As regards this clone: The junction shows a germline mismatch at one end, possibly a read error. The chain is built from TRBV28 and TRBJ1-2; no clear D gene. Germline V gene lookup returns CDR1 MDHEN and CDR2 SYDVKM. The CDR3 is 11 amino acids. The CDR3 loop reads CASSLDWLTTF. The DNA of the CDR3 is TGTGCCAGCAGCTTAGACTGGCTTACAACGTTC.

In its sample, this clone was seen once. V is TRBV5-4 and J is TRBJ2-5, with 10 bases aligning to TRBD1. This CDR3 is built from 16 residues. Germline CDR1 SGHNT, CDR2 YYREEE (reference sequence). V lost 3 bases to trimming and J lost 5 bases; unmatched junction nucleotides: 10. In nucleotides, the CDR3 is TGTGCCAGCAGCTCCGGGACAGGGGCAGGTGGGGAGACCCAGTACTTC. This translates into CASSSGTGAGGETQYF.

The rearrangement uses TRBV15 and TRBJ2-2, with a weak D call TRBD1 (6 bases). CDR3 length: 15 residues. In germline, CDR1 is LNHNV, CDR2 YYDKDF (reference sequence). Trimming removed 4 bases at V and 3 bases at J, with 12 bases between. The CDR3, as DNA: TGTGCCACCAGCACAGGGGAGCGAGACACCGGGGAGCTGTTTTTT. Protein sequence: CATSTGERDTGELFF. The complete variable domain, with remaining parts taken from reference TRBV15 and TRBJ2-2, reads DAMVIQNPRYQVTQFGKPVTLSCSQTLNHNVMYWYQQKSSQAPKLLFHYYDKDFNNEADTPDNFQSRRPNTSFCFLDIRSPGLGDTAMYLCATSTGERDTGELFFGEGSRLTVL.

The sample holds a few counts of this clone. The genes are TRBV28 and TRBJ1-5, with 7 positions matching TRBD1. From germline, CDR1 is MDHEN and CDR2 SYDVKM. This CDR3 region has 17 residues. With V trimmed by 6 bases and J by 0 bases, 11 bases remained unmatched. The CDR3 loop is CASRSDRARYSNQPQHF. DNA of the CDR3: TGTGCCAGCAGGTCCGACAGGGCCCGTTATAGCAATCAGCCCCAGCATTTT. Full variable domain (rest looked up from reference TRBV28 and TRBJ1-5): DVKVTQSSRYLVKRTGEKVFLECVQDMDHENMFWYRQDPGLGLRLIYFSYDVKMKEKGDIPEGYSVSREKKERFSLILESASTNQTSMYLCASRSDRARYSNQPQHFGDGTRLSIL.

The V and J genes are TRBV7-7 and TRBJ2-7, with a weak D call TRBD2 (5 bases). The CDR3 covers 17 residues. V lost 1 base to trimming and J lost 4 bases, with 20 bases between them. Germline V lookup: CDR1 SSHAT, CDR2 FNYEAQ (reference sequence). The CDR3 loop is CASSLDGGREPLYEQYF. Written as DNA, the CDR3 is TGTGCCAGCAGCTTAGACGGAGGAAGGGAACCCTTGTACGAGCAGTACTTC.

The chain is built from TRBV5-1 and TRBJ1-4, with 7 bases matching TRBD1. Trimming cost V 4 bases and J 2 bases; bases outside gene matches: 2. Germline V gene lookup returns CDR1 SGHRS and CDR2 YFSETQ. The CDR3 spans 14 residues. CDR3 protein: CASSRDSTNEKLFF. The CDR3 DNA reads as TGCGCCAGCAGCCGGGACAGCACTAATGAAAAACTGTTTTTT.

The gene calls are TRBV7-2 and TRBJ2-7, with TRBD2 matching 10 bases. CDR1 is SGHTA, CDR2 FQGNSA, per germline. The CDR3 is 16 amino acids. Trimming at V came to 5 bases and at J to 2 bases, leaving 9 bases not matched to a gene. This chain's CDR3 is CASSLASGGATYEQYF. In nucleotides, the CDR3 is TGTGCCAGCAGCCTTGCTAGCGGGGGCGCCACCTACGAGCAGTACTTC.

This sequence joins TRBV2 and TRBJ2-7; possible D gene TRBD1, 5 bases. The CDR3 sequence is 13 residues long. The germline V and J ends were trimmed by 8 bases and 0 bases, with 11 bases remaining between them. Germline loops: CDR1 SNHLY, CDR2 FYNNEI. The chain's CDR3 is CASGSDSSYEQYF. The CDR3 DNA follows: TGTGCCAGCGGATCCGACAGCTCCTACGAGCAGTACTTC. The full variable domain, in which reference TRBV2 and TRBJ2-7 provide the parts outside the CDR3, is EPEVTQTPSHQVTQMGQEVILRCVPISNHLYFYWYRQILGQKVEFLVSFYNNEISEKSEIFDDQFSVERPDGSNFTLKIRSTKLEDSAMYFCASGSDSSYEQYFGPGTRLTVT.

The J gene is TRBJ1-2, the V gene TRBV2; D perhaps matches TRBD1 (5 bases). CDR1 and CDR2 (germline): SNHLY, FYNNEI. The CDR3 consists of 13 residues. V was trimmed by 6 bases and J by 7 bases, leaving 15 bases between them. CDR3 coding DNA: TGTGCCAGCAGCCAGGAGGGGTGGGGTGGCTACACCTTC. Its protein product is CASSQEGWGGYTF.

V usage is TRBV7-9 and J usage is TRBJ2-3; 11 bases line up with TRBD2. From germline, CDR1 is SEHNR and CDR2 FQNEAQ (reference sequence). The CDR3 covers 15 residues. With 5 bases clipped from V and 5 bases from J, the junction kept 6 bases outside the gene matches. The CDR3 protein is CASSPSGGPQDTQYF. Written as DNA, the CDR3 is TGTGCCAGCAGCCCTAGCGGGGGGCCGCAAGATACGCAGTATTTT.

J is TRBJ1-2 and V is TRBV5-1; 7 bases are shared with TRBD1. V shed 1 base and J 3 bases; nucleotides not matched to a gene: 6. The CDR3 loop spans 15 amino acids. Germline V gene data show CDR1 as SGHRS and CDR2 as YFSETQ. In DNA, the CDR3 is TGCGCCAGCAGCTTGAAAACAGGGGCGGACTATGGCTACACCTTC. Amino acids: CASSLKTGADYGYTF.

This clone was observed a few times. DNA for the CDR3: TGTGCCAGCAAGGTAGGAGTCCAGCCCCAGCATTTT. Its translation: CASKVGVQPQHF. V is TRBV5-8 and J is TRBJ1-5; D gene unclear. Germline CDR1 reads SGHTS; CDR2 reads YDEGEE. Trimming took off 6 bases at V and 7 bases at J, with 11 bases between the two ends. The CDR3 loop spans 12 amino acids. Full variable domain (outside the CDR3, taken from reference TRBV5-8 and TRBJ1-5): EAGVTQSPTHLIKTRGQQATLRCSPISGHTSVYWYQQALGLGLQFLLWYDEGEERNRGNFPPRFSGRQFPNYSSELNVNALELEDSALYLCASKVGVQPQHFGDGTRLSIL.

The rearrangement uses TRBV6-5 and TRBJ1-6; 7 bases line up with TRBD1. Germline V lookup: CDR1 MNHEY, CDR2 SVGAGI. V was clipped by 6 bases and J by 10 bases; unmatched bases: 3. The CDR3 spans 12 residues. The CDR3 region is CASSVRGSPLHF. The CDR3 nucleotides are TGTGCCAGCAGCGTCAGGGGGTCACCCCTCCACTTT.